These 32 T cell receptor beta chains originate from one sample sequenced in a study of blood T cells in healthy people across ages. With a J-beta primer mix and a sample-barcoded 5' primer, a second PCR ran 7 to 11 cycles. Each CDR3 protein gets one entry after TCRdb re-called the 5' RACE reads with MiXCR. The table has around 1,800,000 distinct CDR3 sequences, roughly two fifths seen once; the top ten hold roughly 23%. Sequencing was performed on blood. The receptors come from a human donor in good health.

The table lists this clonotype with a few counts. This chain uses TRBV7-2 with TRBJ2-1, with 11 bases lining up with TRBD2. Germline lookup yields CDR1 SGHTA and CDR2 FQGNSA. V shed 5 bases, J shed 6 bases, and the junction held 6 bases outside the gene matches. The CDR3 runs 15 residues. The CDR3 sequence: CASSLSSGGINEQFF. CDR3 nucleotide sequence: TGTGCCAGCAGCCTTTCTAGCGGGGGGATCAATGAGCAGTTCTTC.

In its sample, this clonotype was seen a few times. At one end the junction does not follow the germline gene, possibly because of a read error. The chain couples TRBV5-1 to TRBJ2-1; 7 bases are a match to TRBD1. This CDR3 has 14 residues. Germline V CDR1 and CDR2: SGHRS, YFSETQ. This CDR3 is CASSPDRVNNEQFF. The CDR3 bases are TGTGCCAGCAGTCCTGACAGGGTAAACAATGAGCAGTTCTTC. The variable domain in full, completed from reference TRBV5-1 and TRBJ2-1, reads KAGVTQTPRYLIKTRGQQVTLSCSPISGHRSVSWYQQTPGQGLQFLFEYFSETQRNKGNFPGRFSGRQFSNSRSEMNVSTLELGDSALYLCASSPDRVNNEQFFGPGTRLTVL.

This clonotype turned up a few times. The V gene is TRBV7-9, the J gene TRBJ1-4; the D is unclear. This CDR3 region has 13 residues. Germline V CDR1 and CDR2: SEHNR, FQNEAQ (reference sequence). Trimming stripped 2 bases from V and 10 bases from J, with 11 bases between. CDR3 DNA sequence: TGTGCCAGCAGCTTAAGCTTGGCGGGAAAACTGTTTTTT. The encoded protein is CASSLSLAGKLFF.

This clonotype was observed a single time. One end of the junction fails to match germline, which may point to a read error. The CDR3 DNA reads TGTGCCAGCGGCAGGTCTGGGGCCAACGTCCGGACTTTC. Protein: CASGRSGANVRTF. The chain recombines TRBV7-3 with TRBJ2-6, with a possible D match to TRBD1 (5 bases). Germline V lookup: CDR1 SGHTA, CDR2 FQGTGA. This CDR3 region has 13 residues.

As DNA, the CDR3 is TGTGCCAGCAGCCAAGAGGCGCGGACCTACAATGAGCAGTTCTTC. It specifies CASSQEARTYNEQFF. The V call is TRBV4-2, the J call TRBJ2-1; D ambiguous. CDR3 length: 15 residues. Germline V gives CDR1 LGHNA, CDR2 YNFKEQ. Trimming pared 0 bases from V and 2 bases from J, leaving 8 bases between.

This sequence joins TRBV4-2 and TRBJ2-3; D not certain. CDR1 and CDR2 (germline): LGHNA, YNFKEQ. The CDR3 consists of 14 residues. Trimming removed 0 bases from V and 4 bases from J, with 8 bases in between. The CDR3 coding sequence is TGTGCCAGCAGCCAAGATATGCTTTCAGATACGCAGTATTTT. Its translation: CASSQDMLSDTQYF.

This clonotype was observed a single time. The V and J genes are TRBV7-3 and TRBJ2-5; D possibly corresponds to TRBD1 (5 bases). The V end lost 8 bases, the J end lost 5 bases, and 12 bases lay between the germline ends. Germline assignment: CDR1 SGHTA and CDR2 FQGTGA. The length of the CDR3 is 12 residues. For the CDR3, the DNA is TGTGCCAGCGGACATCCACGGGAGACCCAGTACTTC. Amino acid sequence: CASGHPRETQYF.

This clonotype was counted a few times. V and J are TRBV6-2 or TRBV6-3 and TRBJ2-5; the match to TRBD2 covers 13 bases. The CDR3 totals 15 residues. Trimming cost V 6 bases and J 0 bases; bases outside gene matches: 1. Germline V gene lookup returns CDR1 MNHEY and CDR2 SVGEGT. The CDR3 coding sequence is TGTGCCAGCAGGGGACTAGCGGGGCACCAAGAGACCCAGTACTTC. Protein product: CASRGLAGHQETQYF.

V and J are TRBV25-1 and TRBJ1-2; 9 positions agree with TRBD1. The CDR3 totals 19 residues. The J segment lost 3 bases and the V segment lost 0 bases, leaving 14 bases of the junction unmatched. Germline values: CDR1 MGHDK, CDR2 SYGVNS. CDR3 loop: CASSEYFDPWTGEDYGYTF. CDR3 DNA: TGTGCCAGCAGTGAATATTTTGATCCCTGGACAGGGGAAGACTATGGCTACACCTTC.

This chain uses TRBV4-3 with TRBJ2-3; D not certain. V lost 1 base and J lost 0, with 11 bases in between. CDR3 length: 16 residues. CDR1 is LGHNA, CDR2 YSLEER, per germline. CDR3 coding DNA: TGCGCCAGCAGCCAAGGGTCCGGGTGGAGCACAGATACGCAGTATTTT. Translation gives CASSQGSGWSTDTQYF.

The chain combines TRBV20-1 with TRBJ2-7, with TRBD2 identical over 8 bases. After removal of 1 base from V and 5 bases from J, the junction contained 10 bases not matched to a gene. The CDR3 covers 15 residues. Germline V CDR1 and CDR2: DFQATT, SNEGSKA (reference sequence). The CDR3 protein is CSARGSGGFSDEQYF. The CDR3 DNA reads as TGCAGTGCTAGAGGATCGGGGGGGTTTTCCGACGAGCAGTACTTC.

This clonotype was recorded a few times. J is TRBJ2-3 and V is TRBV7-2; 10 bases line up with TRBD1. The V gene end was trimmed by 5 bases and the J gene end by 2 bases; junction bases not matched to a gene: 7. CDR1 SGHTA and CDR2 FQGNSA come from the germline V gene. The CDR3 is 16 amino acids. The CDR3 coding sequence is TGTGCCAGCAGCATGGGACAGGGGCGATACACAGATACGCAGTATTTT. Amino acids: CASSMGQGRYTDTQYF.

This clonotype has only a few counts. The chain employs TRBV5-4 and TRBJ1-2, with D unclear. Germline V gene data show CDR1 as SGHNT and CDR2 as YYREEE (reference sequence). The germline V and J ends were trimmed by 3 bases and 5 bases, with 17 bases remaining between them. The CDR3 runs to 15 residues. CDR3 bases: TGTGCCAGCAGCTCATCAGAGTACCCGGGGTATGGCTACACCTTC. Its protein is CASSSSEYPGYGYTF.

The V and J genes are TRBV7-9 and TRBJ2-5; either TRBD1 or TRBD2 may supply D (5 bases each). The last part of the DNA fits TRBJ2-7 better; the J call may be wrong. Germline CDR1 and CDR2: SEHNR and FQNEAQ (reference sequence). CDR3 length: 16 residues. CDR3 in amino acids: CASSLRDQLRGGEQYF. The CDR3 region has the DNA TGTGCCAGCAGCTTAAGGGACCAGCTACGGGGTGGCGAGCAGTACTTC.

This clonotype came up a few times. This rearrangement joins TRBV28 to TRBJ2-1, with 9 nucleotides matching TRBD2. Per the germline V gene, CDR1 is MDHEN and CDR2 is SYDVKM. V dropped 6 bases and J dropped 4; count of bases not matched to a gene: 13. This CDR3 is 17 amino acids long. CDR3 amino acids: CASRGGGAGSLYNEQFF. The CDR3 region has the DNA TGTGCCAGCAGGGGCGGGGGGGCCGGCTCACTATACAATGAGCAGTTCTTC.

In regard to this clonotype: The junction shows a germline mismatch at one end, possibly a read error. The chain employs TRBV12-5 and TRBJ2-7; D remains ambiguous. The CDR3 is 13 amino acids. Germline lookup yields CDR1 LGHNT and CDR2 FRNRAP. The CDR3 sequence is CASAKFGVNEQYF. CDR3 in DNA: TGCGCTAGTGCTAAGTTTGGGGTGAACGAGCAGTACTTC. Combining the CDR3 with reference TRBV12-5 and TRBJ2-7 gives the whole variable domain DARVTQTPRHKVTEMGQEVTMRCQPILGHNTVFWYRQTMMQGLELLAYFRNRAPLDDSGMPKDRFSAEMPDATLATLKIQPSEPRDSAVYFCASAKFGVNEQYFGPGTRLTVT.

V usage is TRBV20-1 and J usage is TRBJ1-6, with D possibly matching TRBD1 (6 bases). V was cut by 2 bases and J by 13 bases, with 21 bases left in between. The germline gives CDR1 DFQATT, CDR2 SNEGSKA (reference sequence). CDR3 length: 15 amino acids. The CDR3 here is CSARQTGTPLYPLHF. The CDR3 DNA reads TGCAGTGCTAGACAAACCGGGACACCTCTCTATCCCCTCCACTTT.

The chain carries TRBV7-9 and TRBJ2-6; 7 nucleotides agree with TRBD2. Germline V CDR1 and CDR2: SEHNR, FQNEAQ (reference sequence). The CDR3 length is 17 residues. Trimming removed 5 bases from V and 2 bases from J; junction bases left unmatched: 9. This CDR3 is CASSLTGGIAGANVLTF. CDR3 sequence (DNA): TGTGCCAGCAGCCTTACGGGGGGTATAGCTGGGGCCAACGTCCTGACTTTC.

The chain links TRBV3-1 to TRBJ2-5; TRBD2 agrees at 12 bases. The CDR3 contains 15 residues. Germline lookup yields CDR1 LGHDT and CDR2 YNNKEL (reference sequence). J was trimmed by 4 bases and V by 3 bases; bases with no gene match: 3. CDR3 nucleotides: TGTGCCAGCAGCCATCAACTAGCGGGGGGAGAGACCCAGTACTTC. This codes for CASSHQLAGGETQYF.

The V gene is TRBV15, the J gene TRBJ2-5, with D maybe TRBD2 (5 bases). The CDR3 runs 15 residues. V lost 0 bases to trimming and J lost 1 base, with 9 bases between them. The germline V gene has CDR1 LNHNV and CDR2 YYDKDF (reference sequence). The CDR3 DNA sequence: TGTGCCACCAGCAGAGATGAGGGCAGCCAAGAGACCCAGTACTTC. It encodes CATSRDEGSQETQYF.

The rearrangement uses TRBV4-2 and TRBJ2-3; the match to TRBD1 covers 8 bases. This CDR3 is built from 16 residues. V dropped 5 bases and J dropped 0; count of bases not matched to a gene: 7. Germline assignment: CDR1 LGHNA and CDR2 YNFKEQ. In DNA form, the CDR3 reads TGTGCCAGCAGCGCCTCCGGACAGGGAAGCACAGATACGCAGTATTTT. This gives the protein CASSASGQGSTDTQYF.

This clonotype was seen more than once but under ten times. The chain combines TRBV5-1 with TRBJ2-7, with TRBD1 as a possible D gene (6 bases). CDR1 and CDR2 from the germline V gene are SGHRS and YFSETQ. CDR3 size: 14 residues. Trimming cost V 4 bases and J 3 bases, with 14 bases left between them. The CDR3 bases are TGCGCCAGCAGCCCCGGGACAATGAACTACGAGCAGTACTTC. The encoded protein is CASSPGTMNYEQYF.

The chain combines TRBV12-3 or TRBV12-4 with TRBJ1-2; D gene ambiguous. The CDR3 is 12 residues long. V lost 1 base, J lost 8 bases, and 8 bases lay in between. CDR3 amino acids: CASSLDRMGYTF. In DNA form, the CDR3 reads TGTGCCAGCAGTTTAGACCGGATGGGCTACACCTTC.

The chain employs TRBV7-3 and TRBJ2-1, with D possibly matching TRBD2 (7 bases). Trimming shortened V by 2 bases and J by 7 bases, and 21 bases separated the two germline ends. The CDR3 covers 17 residues. Per germline, CDR1 SGHTA and CDR2 FQGTGA. Here the CDR3 reads CASSLGPEGGRRNEQFF. The CDR3 nucleotides read TGTGCCAGCAGCTTAGGCCCCGAGGGGGGGCGTCGGAATGAGCAGTTCTTC. Using reference TRBV7-3 and TRBJ2-1 for the parts outside the CDR3, the full variable domain is GAGVSQTPSNKVTEKGKYVELRCDPISGHTALYWYRQSLGQGPEFLIYFQGTGAADDSGLPNDRFFAVRPEGSVSTLKIQRTERGDSAVYLCASSLGPEGGRRNEQFFGPGTRLTVL.

Ten or more counts support this clonotype. The CDR3 DNA is TGCAGCGTTGAAGAGGTTAGCTCCTACAATGAGCAGTTCTTC. It encodes CSVEEVSSYNEQFF. This chain joins TRBV29-1 and TRBJ2-1, with D uncertain. Between the trimmed V and J ends, which lost 0 bases and 0 bases, there was a span of 6 bases. Germline-derived CDR1 and CDR2 are SQVTM and ANQGSEA. The CDR3 consists of 14 residues.

This clonotype was observed many times. V is TRBV6-1 and J is TRBJ1-5; D is undetermined. The CDR3 has 14 residues. Trimming stripped 6 bases from V and 2 bases from J, with 11 bases between. Germline assignment: CDR1 MNHNS and CDR2 SASEGT. CDR3 coding DNA: TGTGCCAGCAGCCTCCGTAGGGGCAATCAGCCCCAGCATTTT. It encodes CASSLRRGNQPQHF.

The rearrangement links TRBV7-2 to TRBJ1-2; a possible D gene is TRBD1 (6 bases). Trimming took 1 base from V and 8 from J, leaving 17 bases between them. The CDR3 extends over 15 amino acids. Germline CDR1 reads SGHTA; CDR2 reads FQGNSA. The CDR3 loop is CASSLVGGRSVGYTF. The CDR3 nucleotides are TGTGCCAGCAGCTTAGTAGGGGGGCGAAGTGTCGGCTACACCTTC.

V is TRBV18 and J is TRBJ2-1; TRBD1 is a possible D gene (6 bases). This CDR3 has 15 residues. The germline V gene has CDR1 KGHSH and CDR2 LQKENI. V was cut by 2 bases and J by 2 bases, with 10 bases left in between. DNA for the CDR3: TGTGCCAGCTCACCAATGACAGGTACCTACAATGAGCAGTTCTTC. Residues: CASSPMTGTYNEQFF.

There are a few counts of this clonotype. The chain recombines TRBV5-1 with TRBJ2-1; 8 nucleotides line up with TRBD1. The CDR3 is made up of 14 amino acids. Germline-derived CDR1 and CDR2 are SGHRS and YFSETQ. Losses at the gene ends were 4 bases for V and 8 bases for J; bases not matched to a gene: 8. The CDR3 nucleotides are TGCGCCAGCAGCCCAGGACAGGGACATGATGAGCAGTTCTTC. This encodes CASSPGQGHDEQFF.

The chain joins TRBV14 to TRBJ1-1, with D perhaps matching TRBD1 (5 bases). CDR1 is SGHDN, CDR2 FVKESK, per germline. V lost 4 bases to trimming and J lost 5 bases, with 11 bases between them. The CDR3 loop spans 13 amino acids. DNA of the CDR3: TGTGCCAGCAGCCCTCCCTGGGGGACTGAAGCTTTCTTT. Protein: CASSPPWGTEAFF.

This clonotype has at least ten counts. V gene TRBV29-1 combines with J gene TRBJ2-5; D uncertain. Trimming removed 5 bases at V and 5 bases at J, with 12 bases between. Germline CDR1 reads SQVTM; CDR2 reads ANQGSEA. This CDR3 region has 12 residues. CDR3 sequence (DNA): TGCAGCGTTAAGGGCCATCGGGAGACCCAGTACTTC. Translation gives CSVKGHRETQYF.

J is TRBJ1-1 and V is TRBV12-3 or TRBV12-4, with TRBD1 as a possible D gene (6 bases). V was shortened by 7 bases and J by 8 bases, with 11 bases between the two germline ends. The CDR3 consists of 11 residues. The DNA for the CDR3 is TGTGCCAGCAAAAAGGGGGGAGAAGCTTTCTTT. This encodes CASKKGGEAFF.